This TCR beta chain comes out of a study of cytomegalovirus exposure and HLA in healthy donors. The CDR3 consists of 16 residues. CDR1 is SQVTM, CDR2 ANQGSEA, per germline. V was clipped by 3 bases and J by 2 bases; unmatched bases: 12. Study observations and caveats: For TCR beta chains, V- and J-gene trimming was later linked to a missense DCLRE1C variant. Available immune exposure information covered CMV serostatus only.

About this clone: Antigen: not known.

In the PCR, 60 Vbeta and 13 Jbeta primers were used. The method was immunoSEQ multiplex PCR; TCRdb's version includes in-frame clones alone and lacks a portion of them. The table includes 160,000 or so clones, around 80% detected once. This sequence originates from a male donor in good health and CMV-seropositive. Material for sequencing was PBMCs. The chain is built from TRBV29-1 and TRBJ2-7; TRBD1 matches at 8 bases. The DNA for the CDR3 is TGCAGCGTTGAGGGACCCAGGACAGGGCTAACCTACGAGCAGTACTTC. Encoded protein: CSVEGPRTGLTYEQYF.